These 25 T cell receptor beta chains were all obtained from the same sample, sequenced in a study of a mutant IDH1 vaccine in newly diagnosed glioma. These receptors' targets are unknown. The time point denotes: week 35, safety follow-up. One vaccine dose held 300 ug of mutant IDH1 20-mer peptide and came with topical imiquimod. Generated by immunoSEQ multiplex PCR, the TCRdb table keeps only in-frame clones and is missing some. The sample consists of 60,000 or so clones, under 90% of them appearing once. The material was PBMCs, obtained from a glioma patient whose treatment included an IDH1 peptide vaccine. The receptors originated from a man aged 30 to 39 with glioma.

The CDR3 coding sequence is TGCGCCAGCACCAGGCCGGGCCCCGGTGAAGCTTTCTTT. It encodes CASTRPGPGEAFF. This chain links TRBV4-1 with TRBJ1-1, with unresolved D. CDR1 is MGHRA and CDR2 is YSYEKL in the germline V gene. The CDR3 contains 13 residues. V was pared by 7 bases and J by 7 bases, with 16 bases between.

The J gene is TRBJ2-1, the V gene TRBV14; D may be TRBD2 (7 bases). This CDR3 comprises 18 residues. The germline CDR1 and CDR2 sequences are SGHDN and FVKESK. Trimming removed 1 base from V and 1 base from J, with 17 bases in between. In DNA form, the CDR3 reads TGTGCCAGCAGCCAAGTGAGGTGGGGGGGCAAGTCCTACAATGAGCAGTTCTTC. Amino acids: CASSQVRWGGKSYNEQFF.

This chain links TRBV5-6 with TRBJ2-7, with D possibly being TRBD2 (7 bases). The CDR3 sequence is 15 residues long. Trimming took 1 base from V and 0 from J, leaving 11 bases between them. Germline CDR1 and CDR2: SGHDT and YYEEEE. For the CDR3, the DNA is TGTGCCAGCAGCTTGACGGGGGGCCCCTCCTACGAGCAGTACTTC. As protein: CASSLTGGPSYEQYF.

The J gene is TRBJ2-1, the V gene TRBV4-1; 9 bases are shared with TRBD1. The CDR3 spans 16 residues. V shed 2 bases and J 6 bases; nucleotides not matched to a gene: 8. In germline, CDR1 is MGHRA, CDR2 YSYEKL. The CDR3 is CASSQTPGQGLNEQFF. The CDR3 nucleotides are TGCGCCAGCAGCCAAACACCGGGACAGGGCCTCAATGAGCAGTTCTTC.

This clone occurred once. This chain joins TRBV19 and TRBJ1-1, with D hard to call. The germline V and J ends were trimmed by 2 bases and 0 bases, with 10 bases remaining between them. CDR1 LNHDA and CDR2 SQIVND come from the germline V gene (reference sequence). The CDR3 extends over 15 amino acids. The CDR3, as DNA: TGTGCCAGTAGTATAAAGGGTCAAATGAACACTGAAGCTTTCTTT. It specifies CASSIKGQMNTEAFF.

The chain uses TRBV7-2 and TRBJ2-2; possibly TRBD2 for D (5 bases). The germline V gene has CDR1 SGHTA and CDR2 FQGNSA. V lost 5 bases and J lost 0, with 13 bases in between. This CDR3 is built from 16 residues. The CDR3 coding sequence is TGTGCCAGCAGCCATACAGCGGCCCCGAACACCGGGGAGCTGTTTTTT. Its translation: CASSHTAAPNTGELFF. Using reference TRBV7-2 and TRBJ2-2 for the parts outside the CDR3, the full variable domain is GAGVSQSPSNKVTEKGKDVELRCDPISGHTALYWYRQSLGQGLEFLIYFQGNSAPDKSGLPSDRFSAERTGGSVSTLTIQRTQQEDSAVYLCASSHTAAPNTGELFFGEGSRLTVL.

The rearrangement uses TRBV2 and TRBJ1-5, with no clear D. This CDR3 spans 13 amino acids. Trimming stripped 6 bases from V and 0 bases from J, with 6 bases between. Germline V CDR1 and CDR2: SNHLY, FYNNEI. Here the CDR3 DNA reads TGTGCCAGCAGAATGATTAGCAATCAGCCCCAGCATTTT. Translating it yields CASRMISNQPQHF.

The CDR3 DNA is TGTGCCTGGAGCTTGGGACATACCGACACCATATATTTT. Its protein product is CAWSLGHTDTIYF. The gene calls are TRBV30 and TRBJ1-3; D is possibly TRBD1 (6 bases). The CDR3 contains 13 residues. From germline, CDR1 is GTSNPN and CDR2 SVGIG (reference sequence). V gave up 3 bases and J gave up 8 bases, with 14 bases separating them.

This chain links TRBV5-1 with TRBJ2-2, with D unresolved. Between the trimmed V and J ends, which lost 3 bases and 6 bases, there was a span of 21 bases. Germline V CDR1 and CDR2: SGHRS, YFSETQ. This CDR3 is built from 17 residues. CDR3 in amino acids: CASSYGNSLSIAGELFF. Here the CDR3 DNA reads TGCGCCAGCAGCTACGGAAACAGCCTAAGTATAGCCGGGGAGCTGTTTTTT.

The chain is built from TRBV5-1 and TRBJ2-5; 10 bases agree with TRBD2. J was trimmed by 4 bases and V by 2 bases; bases with no gene match: 8. This CDR3 spans 16 amino acids. CDR1 and CDR2 (germline): SGHRS, YFSETQ. CDR3 loop: CASSFSSGGKGETQYF. CDR3 bases: TGCGCCAGCAGCTTCTCTAGCGGGGGCAAGGGAGAGACCCAGTACTTC.

The genes are TRBV5-1 and TRBJ1-1; 7 bases map to TRBD1. Germline V lookup: CDR1 SGHRS, CDR2 YFSETQ. This CDR3 comprises 17 residues. V was clipped by 4 bases and J by 0 bases; unmatched bases: 12. As DNA, the CDR3 is TGCGCCAGCAGCCTCAGACAGGGTCTAGCGTTGAACACTGAAGCTTTCTTT. Amino acid sequence: CASSLRQGLALNTEAFF. Full variable domain (outside the CDR3, taken from reference TRBV5-1 and TRBJ1-1): KAGVTQTPRYLIKTRGQQVTLSCSPISGHRSVSWYQQTPGQGLQFLFEYFSETQRNKGNFPGRFSGRQFSNSRSEMNVSTLELGDSALYLCASSLRQGLALNTEAFFGQGTRLTVV.

The gene calls are TRBV2 and TRBJ2-3, with 9 nucleotides matching TRBD1. The CDR3 has 14 amino acids. The junction had 2 bases not matched to a gene; V was cut back by 6 bases and J by 1 base. Germline V gene lookup returns CDR1 SNHLY and CDR2 FYNNEI. CDR3 nucleotides: TGTGCCAGCAGGCGGACAGGGGGCACAGATACGCAGTATTTT. It encodes CASRRTGGTDTQYF. The whole variable domain, remainder taken from reference TRBV2 and TRBJ2-3, is EPEVTQTPSHQVTQMGQEVILRCVPISNHLYFYWYRQILGQKVEFLVSFYNNEISEKSEIFDDQFSVERPDGSNFTLKIRSTKLEDSAMYFCASRRTGGTDTQYFGPGTRLTVL.

The chain employs TRBV19 and TRBJ1-6; D gene ambiguous. In germline, CDR1 is LNHDA, CDR2 SQIVND (reference sequence). Trimming took off 10 bases at V and 0 bases at J, with 7 bases between the two ends. The CDR3 loop spans 13 amino acids. CDR3 in DNA: TGTGCCACGGAGAGCTCCTATAATTCACCCCTCCACTTT. Its protein is CATESSYNSPLHF.

The rearrangement joins TRBV19 to TRBJ1-5, with D uncertain. Germline values: CDR1 LNHDA, CDR2 SQIVND (reference sequence). There are 17 residues in the CDR3. Trimming took off 0 bases at V and 0 bases at J, with 12 bases between the two ends. The CDR3 sequence: CASSIDLSILSNQPQHF. The CDR3 region has the DNA TGTGCCAGTAGTATAGATCTTTCGATCCTTAGCAATCAGCCCCAGCATTTT. Complete variable domain (other parts from reference TRBV19 and TRBJ1-5): DGGITQSPKYLFRKEGQNVTLSCEQNLNHDAMYWYRQDPGQGLRLIYYSQIVNDFQKGDIAEGYSVSREKKESFPLTVTSAQKNPTAFYLCASSIDLSILSNQPQHFGDGTRLSIL.

The J gene is TRBJ2-7, the V gene TRBV6-6; 8 bases align to TRBD1. The CDR3 spans 14 residues. Unmatched junction bases numbered 2, after V lost 4 bases and J lost 0 bases. CDR1 and CDR2 from the germline V gene are MNHNY and SVGAGI (reference sequence). This CDR3 is CASSWDRSSYEQYF. CDR3 in DNA: TGTGCCAGCAGTTGGGACAGGAGCTCCTACGAGCAGTACTTC.

This chain uses TRBV7-8 with TRBJ2-5, with D perhaps matching TRBD1 or TRBD2 (5 bases each). The germline CDR1 and CDR2 sequences are SGHVS and FQNEAQ. V gave up 5 bases and J gave up 3 bases, with 13 bases separating them. CDR3 length equals 14 residues. The CDR3 DNA reads as TGTGCCAGCAGCCGGGGACGGTCCAAAGAGACCCAGTACTTC. Translated: CASSRGRSKETQYF.

This chain links TRBV5-1 with TRBJ2-5, with D unclear. V shed 5 bases and J shed 2 bases, with 4 bases lying between them. The CDR3 totals 11 residues. CDR1 and CDR2 from the germline V gene are SGHRS and YFSETQ. The CDR3 bases are TGCGCCAGCAGTTGGCAAGAGACCCAGTACTTC. Its protein product is CASSWQETQYF.

The rearrangement joins TRBV19 to TRBJ2-7; 9 bases line up with TRBD1. The germline CDR1 and CDR2 sequences are LNHDA and SQIVND (reference sequence). This CDR3 spans 14 amino acids. The V segment lost 3 bases and the J segment 8 bases; nucleotides outside the gene matches: 8. The CDR3, as DNA: TGTGCCAGTAGTATCTCCGGGACAGGGACGCAGCAGTACTTC. It codes for CASSISGTGTQQYF.

V is TRBV12-5 and J is TRBJ2-1; a weak D match, TRBD1 (5 bases). Trimming left V 6 bases short and J 0 bases short, with 21 bases between. CDR3 length equals 18 residues. Germline V gene sequence: CDR1 LGHNT, CDR2 FRNRAP. CDR3: CASGSKITDSNSYNEQFF. The CDR3 DNA follows: TGTGCTAGTGGCTCTAAAATCACCGACAGTAACTCCTACAATGAGCAGTTCTTC.

This clone was recorded once. The chain recombines TRBV5-1 with TRBJ1-1, with no clear D. Between the trimmed V and J ends, which lost 1 base and 0 bases, there was a span of 13 bases. The CDR3 extends over 16 amino acids. Germline CDR1 and CDR2: SGHRS and YFSETQ. CDR3 coding DNA: TGCGCCAGCAGCTTGAAGACCCAAAGGGTGAACACTGAAGCTTTCTTT. Residues: CASSLKTQRVNTEAFF.

The chain joins TRBV7-8 to TRBJ2-3; D unresolved. The V end was cut by 4 bases, the J end by 5 bases, with 10 bases between. CDR1 and CDR2 (germline): SGHVS, FQNEAQ. The CDR3 spans 13 residues. The CDR3 loop is CASSSLSEDTQYF. CDR3 nucleotide sequence: TGTGCCAGCAGCTCCCTAAGTGAAGATACGCAGTATTTT. The variable domain in full, completed from reference TRBV7-8 and TRBJ2-3, reads GAGVSQSPRYKVAKRGQDVALRCDPISGHVSLFWYQQALGQGPEFLTYFQNEAQLDKSGLPSDRFFAERPEGSVSTLKIQRTQQEDSAVYLCASSSLSEDTQYFGPGTRLTVL.

The chain has TRBV5-1 and TRBJ2-5; D gene unclear. CDR3 length: 15 amino acids. Germline V gene data show CDR1 as SGHRS and CDR2 as YFSETQ. The V gene lost 4 bases and the J gene lost 1 base, with 14 bases spanning the gap. The CDR3: CASSRGLSIQETQYF. The CDR3 DNA follows: TGCGCCAGCAGCCGCGGTCTAAGTATCCAAGAGACCCAGTACTTC.

V usage is TRBV7-9 and J usage is TRBJ2-1; perhaps TRBD1 as D (6 bases). The CDR3 loop spans 18 amino acids. V was trimmed by 4 bases and J by 3 bases, leaving 22 bases between them. Germline CDR1 and CDR2: SEHNR and FQNEAQ (reference sequence). The CDR3 coding sequence is TGTGCCAGCAGCTCGCTACACAGGGAAGCAATTAACTACAATGAGCAGTTCTTC. This sequence encodes CASSSLHREAINYNEQFF.

The chain joins TRBV2 to TRBJ1-1; possible D gene TRBD1, 6 bases. Germline values: CDR1 SNHLY, CDR2 FYNNEI. The germline V and J ends were trimmed by 4 bases and 1 base, with 7 bases remaining between them. This CDR3 has 13 amino acids. This chain's CDR3 is CASSVGGNTEAFF. The CDR3 nucleotides are TGTGCCAGCAGTGTAGGGGGGAACACTGAAGCTTTCTTT. The whole variable domain, filled in from reference TRBV2 and TRBJ1-1, reads EPEVTQTPSHQVTQMGQEVILRCVPISNHLYFYWYRQILGQKVEFLVSFYNNEISEKSEIFDDQFSVERPDGSNFTLKIRSTKLEDSAMYFCASSVGGNTEAFFGQGTRLTVV.

The chain carries TRBV27 and TRBJ2-1; D is unresolved. V was clipped by 2 bases and J by 2 bases, with 13 bases between them. The germline CDR1 and CDR2 sequences are MNHEY and SMNVEV (reference sequence). The CDR3 spans 16 residues. The CDR3 region is CASSLNGRPTYNEQFF. The CDR3, as DNA: TGTGCCAGCAGTTTAAACGGCAGGCCGACCTACAATGAGCAGTTCTTC.